What follows is one T cell receptor (beta chain) and its context. Libraries were prepared by immunoSEQ multiplex PCR; TCRdb keeps only in-frame clonotypes and omits some of them. The table includes hundreds of thousands of clones, roughly 86% detected once. In germline, CDR1 is SGHRS, CDR2 YFSETQ. The V and J ends lost 6 bases and 2 bases, in that order; junction bases with no gene match: 10. This CDR3 has 16 residues. This entry belongs to a study of blood T cell repertoires in COVID-19. Sequenced material: peripheral blood. The rearrangement links TRBV5-1 to TRBJ2-3; 9 nucleotides line up with TRBD2. The origin of this receptor is a human donor in a cohort sampled during active COVID-19. CDR3 residues: CASTPLAGIFTDTQYF. The CDR3 DNA reads as TGCGCCAGCACCCCCCTAGCGGGAATTTTCACAGATACGCAGTATTTT. The full variable domain, in which reference TRBV5-1 and TRBJ2-3 provide the parts outside the CDR3, is KAGVTQTPRYLIKTRGQQVTLSCSPISGHRSVSWYQQTPGQGLQFLFEYFSETQRNKGNFPGRFSGRQFSNSRSEMNVSTLELGDSALYLCASTPLAGIFTDTQYFGPGTRLTVL.